The TCR beta chain described here comes from a study of shared clonotypes between healthy human individuals. Overall study findings and caveats: Having only a few donors restricted how much genetic and exposure-history diversity was captured. Clonotype sharing among donors was thought likely to change with sequencing depth. The study generally estimated greater richness for naive than memory subsets.

DNA at about 190 ng, 30,000 or so T cell genomes, went into sorted-subset replicate PCRs. TCRdb's table, derived via immunoSEQ multiplex PCR, lists solely in-frame clones and lacks some. The profile covers 400,000 to 600,000 clones, with around 96% appearing a single time and 0.064% taken by the ten largest. Details on this clone: Its antigen remains unidentified.

J lost 0 bases, V lost 3 bases, and 8 bases had no gene match. CDR1 MDHEN and CDR2 SYDVKM come from the germline V gene. This CDR3 spans 17 amino acids. The sequencing sample was made of naive CD4+ T cells sorted from blood. Subset defined: CD45RA+ positively selected. The chain combines TRBV28 with TRBJ1-5; 7 bases map to TRBD1. This TCR was recovered from a young woman in good health. The CDR3 is CASSFGDSSDSNQPQHF. Here the CDR3 DNA reads TGTGCCAGCAGTTTTGGGGACAGCTCAGATAGCAATCAGCCCCAGCATTTT.